The next 30 T cell receptor beta chains were all read from a single sample in a study of T cell changes during pregnancy in multiple sclerosis. The assay was immunoSEQ multiplex PCR, and TCRdb's table has in-frame clones only and misses some. The sample carries over 35,000 clones, over 75% recorded once. Sequenced material: CD8+ T cells from peripheral blood mononuclear cells, taken before pregnancy. Source of these receptors: a female donor with multiple sclerosis, enrolled in a pregnancy study.

The V gene is TRBV4-3, the J gene TRBJ1-3; TRBD1 aligns across 7 bases. Trimming cost V 5 bases and J 0 bases; bases outside gene matches: 4. In germline, CDR1 is LGHNA, CDR2 YSLEER. The CDR3 sequence is 15 residues long. This CDR3 is CASSEGAGSGNTIYF. Written as DNA, the CDR3 is TGCGCCAGCAGCGAGGGGGCCGGCTCTGGAAACACCATATATTTT.

In this sample, this clone is medium-sized (0.01 to 0.1%). J is TRBJ2-7 and V is TRBV7-6; TRBD1 aligns across 7 bases. Germline CDR1 and CDR2: SGHVS and FNYEAQ. The CDR3 loop spans 14 amino acids. V dropped 5 bases and J dropped 7; count of bases not matched to a gene: 11. The CDR3 DNA is TGTGCCAGCAGCGACTCGACAGGGTTAGAAGAGCAGTACTTC. Translated: CASSDSTGLEEQYF. The whole variable domain, remainder taken from reference TRBV7-6 and TRBJ2-7, is GAGVSQSPRYKVTKRGQDVALRCDPISGHVSLYWYRQALGQGPEFLTYFNYEAQQDKSGLPNDRFSAERPEGSISTLTIQRTEQRDSAMYRCASSDSTGLEEQYFGPGTRLTVT.

The chain is built from TRBV4-1 and TRBJ1-5; TRBD1 aligns across 7 bases. The CDR3 has 15 residues. V lost 2 bases to trimming and J lost 7 bases; unmatched junction nucleotides: 8. Germline V lookup: CDR1 MGHRA, CDR2 YSYEKL. The CDR3 protein is CASSQSRGRSQPQHF. For the CDR3, the DNA is TGCGCCAGCAGCCAAAGTAGGGGGCGCAGCCAGCCCCAGCATTTT.

The J gene is TRBJ2-1, the V gene TRBV28; TRBD2 aligns across 10 bases. CDR3 length: 16 amino acids. The junction had 4 bases not matched to a gene; V was cut back by 5 bases and J by 0 bases. The germline V gene encodes CDR1 MDHEN and CDR2 SYDVKM. CDR3: CASSPLAGASYNEQFF. For the CDR3, the DNA is TGTGCCAGCAGTCCCCTAGCGGGAGCCTCCTACAATGAGCAGTTCTTC.

The J gene is TRBJ2-1, the V gene TRBV21-1; the tabulated D call, TRBD2, remains unverified against the DNA. TRBV21-1 is an annotated pseudogene. The CDR3 is 17 amino acids. CDR3 bases: TGTGCCAGCAGCAAAGTCCCGAGGGGACTAGCGGGATATGGGCAGTTCTTC. It yields the protein CASSKVPRGLAGYGQFF.

The chain employs TRBV28 and TRBJ2-5; TRBD2 aligns across 8 bases. V dropped 5 bases and J dropped 3; count of bases not matched to a gene: 2. The CDR3 runs to 13 residues. The germline V gene encodes CDR1 MDHEN and CDR2 SYDVKM. The CDR3 DNA sequence: TGTGCCAGCAGTGGGGGACTAGAAGAGACCCAGTACTTC. It specifies CASSGGLEETQYF.

The chain joins TRBV28 to TRBJ2-7, with a weak D call TRBD2 (6 bases). Germline V gene sequence: CDR1 MDHEN, CDR2 SYDVKM. Trimming left V 2 bases short and J 4 bases short, with 9 bases between. The CDR3 has 13 amino acids. CDR3 sequence: CASSLGGIYEQYF. In nucleotides, the CDR3 is TGTGCCAGCAGTTTAGGGGGGATTTACGAGCAGTACTTC.

This rearrangement joins TRBV19 to TRBJ2-1, with 11 bases matching TRBD2. CDR3 length: 16 amino acids. Germline trimming cut 7 bases from V and 7 bases from J; bases unmatched to any gene: 12. Germline lookup yields CDR1 LNHDA and CDR2 SQIVND (reference sequence). The CDR3, as DNA: TGTGCCAGTATCCCCACCATACTAGCGGGGGTGAATGAGCAGTTCTTC. Translated, it gives CASIPTILAGVNEQFF. Full variable domain (missing parts from reference TRBV19 and TRBJ2-1): DGGITQSPKYLFRKEGQNVTLSCEQNLNHDAMYWYRQDPGQGLRLIYYSQIVNDFQKGDIAEGYSVSREKKESFPLTVTSAQKNPTAFYLCASIPTILAGVNEQFFGPGTRLTVL.

This sequence joins TRBV7-9 and TRBJ2-5; TRBD1 might be the D (6 bases). Germline-derived CDR1 and CDR2 are SEHNR and FQNEAQ (reference sequence). CDR3 length: 16 residues. Trimming removed 5 bases at V and 1 base at J, with 17 bases between. The CDR3: CASSQRLGQTQETQYF. The CDR3 DNA reads as TGTGCCAGCAGCCAACGCCTCGGACAGACCCAAGAGACCCAGTACTTC.

The chain has TRBV19 and TRBJ2-2; TRBD1 is a possible D gene (6 bases). Deletions cut 5 bases from V and 1 base from J, with 14 bases between. CDR3 length: 16 residues. Germline loops: CDR1 LNHDA, CDR2 SQIVND (reference sequence). CDR3 sequence reads: CASSPHRDLNTGELFF. DNA of the CDR3: TGTGCCAGTAGTCCCCACAGGGACCTGAACACCGGGGAGCTGTTTTTT.

V usage is TRBV5-1 and J usage is TRBJ2-3; 12 bases match TRBD1. CDR3 length: 16 amino acids. V lost 6 bases and J lost 7; bases outside the gene matches: 12. CDR1 and CDR2 from the germline V gene are SGHRS and YFSETQ. CDR3 nucleotides: TGCGCCAGCATGAGGGGACAGGGGGCCTCAAGTAATACGCAGTATTTT. It yields the protein CASMRGQGASSNTQYF. The complete variable domain, with remaining parts taken from reference TRBV5-1 and TRBJ2-3, reads KAGVTQTPRYLIKTRGQQVTLSCSPISGHRSVSWYQQTPGQGLQFLFEYFSETQRNKGNFPGRFSGRQFSNSRSEMNVSTLELGDSALYLCASMRGQGASSNTQYFGPGTRLTVL.

The chain links TRBV18 to TRBJ2-1; D is unclear. The germline V gene has CDR1 KGHSH and CDR2 LQKENI. Trimming pared 4 bases from V and 4 bases from J, leaving 11 bases between. The length of the CDR3 is 14 residues. The CDR3 DNA is TGTGCCAGCTCACAGACTCCTTTATACAATGAGCAGTTCTTC. This translates into CASSQTPLYNEQFF. Filled out from reference TRBV18 and TRBJ2-1, the complete variable domain reads NAGVMQNPRHLVRRRGQEARLRCSPMKGHSHVYWYRQLPEEGLKFMVYLQKENIIDESGMPKERFSAEFPKEGPSILRIQQVVRGDSAAYFCASSQTPLYNEQFFGPGTRLTVL.

This clone has a handful of counts. The chain carries TRBV7-9 and TRBJ1-5, with a tentative D call TRBD1 (5 bases). Germline-derived CDR1 and CDR2 are SEHNR and FQNEAQ (reference sequence). This CDR3 comprises 15 residues. The V and J ends lost 5 bases and 3 bases respectively, with 14 bases between them. CDR3 nucleotide sequence: TGTGCCAGCAGCCCCCTGTCCGGACACAATCAGCCCCAGCATTTT. Amino acids: CASSPLSGHNQPQHF.

The rearrangement uses TRBV7-3 and TRBJ2-1; 9 nucleotides match TRBD2. V lost 5 bases, J lost 6 bases, and 14 bases stayed unmatched. This CDR3 is 17 amino acids long. Germline V gene data show CDR1 as SGHTA and CDR2 as FQGTGA. The CDR3 here is CASSPYLAGAPLNEQFF. The CDR3 DNA reads as TGTGCCAGCAGCCCGTATTTAGCGGGAGCGCCCCTCAATGAGCAGTTCTTC. The whole variable domain, remainder taken from reference TRBV7-3 and TRBJ2-1, is GAGVSQTPSNKVTEKGKYVELRCDPISGHTALYWYRQSLGQGPEFLIYFQGTGAADDSGLPNDRFFAVRPEGSVSTLKIQRTERGDSAVYLCASSPYLAGAPLNEQFFGPGTRLTVL.

This CDR3 is CASSGLRDEQYF. DNA for the CDR3: TGTGCCAGCAGCGGACTGCGGGACGAGCAGTACTTC. The genes are TRBV5-4 and TRBJ2-7; TRBD2 is a possible D gene (5 bases). Trimming cost V 4 bases and J 5 bases, with 10 bases left between them. Germline CDR1 SGHNT, CDR2 YYREEE (reference sequence). This CDR3 has 12 residues.

The chain uses TRBV2 and TRBJ2-3; 16 bases fit TRBD2. The CDR3 has 14 residues. Per the germline V gene, CDR1 is SNHLY and CDR2 is FYNNEI. J was trimmed by 4 bases and V by 8 bases; bases with no gene match: 0. CDR3 bases: TGTGCCAGCGGGACTAGCGGGAGGGCAGATACGCAGTATTTT. This gives the protein CASGTSGRADTQYF.

The chain employs TRBV28 and TRBJ2-5, with TRBD1 identical over 9 bases. Germline trimming cut 2 bases from V and 2 bases from J; bases unmatched to any gene: 3. Germline V lookup: CDR1 MDHEN, CDR2 SYDVKM. The CDR3 length is 15 residues. The CDR3 DNA reads as TGTGCCAGCAGTTTAGCGACAGGGGGTCAAGAGACCCAGTACTTC. Translated: CASSLATGGQETQYF.

V and J are TRBV4-2 and TRBJ2-3; TRBD2 might be the D (5 bases). Germline loops: CDR1 LGHNA, CDR2 YNFKEQ. This CDR3 comprises 17 residues. With 4 bases removed from V and 0 bases from J, the gap between germline ends came to 17 bases. The CDR3 here is CASSRRAVTYSTDTQYF. CDR3 coding DNA: TGTGCCAGCAGCCGCCGAGCGGTGACTTACAGCACAGATACGCAGTATTTT.

The rearrangement uses TRBV2 and TRBJ1-3, with D tentatively TRBD1 (5 bases). Trimming shortened V by 6 bases and J by 4 bases, and 13 bases separated the two germline ends. CDR3 length: 14 amino acids. CDR1 and CDR2 from the germline V gene are SNHLY and FYNNEI. The CDR3: CASRGRALGNTIYF. CDR3 bases: TGTGCCAGCAGAGGCAGGGCTTTGGGAAACACCATATATTTT.

This clone was detected once. This rearrangement joins TRBV27 to TRBJ2-5; the D is unclear. CDR3 length: 13 amino acids. Per germline, CDR1 MNHEY and CDR2 SMNVEV (reference sequence). The V end was cut by 3 bases, the J end by 0 bases, with 5 bases between. The CDR3 here is CASSLLDQETQYF. CDR3 bases: TGTGCCAGCAGTTTGTTAGACCAAGAGACCCAGTACTTC.

The V gene is TRBV28, the J gene TRBJ2-3, with D possibly being TRBD1 (6 bases). V dropped 6 bases and J dropped 3 bases, with 10 bases sitting between them. Per germline, CDR1 MDHEN and CDR2 SYDVKM. This CDR3 is built from 13 residues. The CDR3 region is CASRDRSTDTQYF. DNA for the CDR3: TGTGCCAGCAGGGACAGAAGTACAGATACGCAGTATTTT. The whole variable domain, remainder taken from reference TRBV28 and TRBJ2-3, is DVKVTQSSRYLVKRTGEKVFLECVQDMDHENMFWYRQDPGLGLRLIYFSYDVKMKEKGDIPEGYSVSREKKERFSLILESASTNQTSMYLCASRDRSTDTQYFGPGTRLTVL.

The chain links TRBV9 to TRBJ2-7; 7 bases map to TRBD2. Germline loops: CDR1 SGDLS, CDR2 YYNGEE. The CDR3 loop spans 14 amino acids. J gave up 2 bases and V 0 bases, and 2 bases lay outside the gene matches. Here the CDR3 DNA reads TGTGCCAGCAGCGTAGCTAGCGGAACCTACGAGCAGTACTTC. Protein product: CASSVASGTYEQYF.

J is TRBJ2-7 and V is TRBV19; 10 bases map to TRBD2. V trimming: 6 bases; J trimming: 0 bases; junction bases outside the gene matches: 5. Germline CDR1 LNHDA, CDR2 SQIVND (reference sequence). This CDR3 region has 15 residues. CDR3 in DNA: TGTGCCAGTAGCAGAGGACTAGCGGACTCCTACGAGCAGTACTTC. This codes for CASSRGLADSYEQYF.

The CDR3 coding sequence is TGTGCCAGCAGCCAGGACTCGTACGAGCAGTACTTC. Its protein product is CASSQDSYEQYF. The chain carries TRBV5-4 and TRBJ2-7; a weak D match, TRBD2 (5 bases). Trimming cost V 4 bases and J 4 bases, with 9 bases left between them. In germline, CDR1 is SGHNT, CDR2 YYREEE (reference sequence). CDR3 length equals 12 residues.

The V and J genes are TRBV27 and TRBJ2-1; 8 bases map to TRBD2. The V segment lost 2 bases and the J segment 3 bases; nucleotides outside the gene matches: 3. Per germline, CDR1 MNHEY and CDR2 SMNVEV (reference sequence). This CDR3 has 15 amino acids. The DNA of the CDR3 is TGTGCCAGCAGTTTAGTAGCGGGAATCTACAATGAGCAGTTCTTC. It translates to CASSLVAGIYNEQFF.

The chain combines TRBV5-1 with TRBJ2-7; D possibly corresponds to TRBD1 (8 bases). Trimming took 4 bases from V and 3 from J, leaving 20 bases between them. Germline V gene data show CDR1 as SGHRS and CDR2 as YFSETQ. The CDR3 runs to 16 residues. The CDR3 spells CASSLSTGEGFYEQYF. CDR3 in DNA: TGCGCCAGCAGCCTATCGACAGGGGAGGGATTCTACGAGCAGTACTTC.

The rearrangement joins TRBV20-1 to TRBJ1-4; D is unclear. The CDR3 is 11 residues long. V was clipped by 5 bases and J by 5 bases, with 6 bases between them. Germline loops: CDR1 DFQATT, CDR2 SNEGSKA (reference sequence). The CDR3 protein is CSAQLNEKLFF. For the CDR3, the DNA is TGCAGTGCTCAATTGAATGAAAAACTGTTTTTT.

The V call is TRBV6-5, the J call TRBJ2-1; the match to TRBD1 covers 7 bases. Trimming cost V 6 bases and J 10 bases; bases outside gene matches: 15. CDR1 and CDR2 from the germline V gene are MNHEY and SVGAGI. The CDR3 contains 15 residues. This CDR3 reads CASRNDRVPKVEQFF. As DNA, the CDR3 is TGTGCCAGCAGAAACGACAGGGTCCCCAAGGTAGAGCAGTTCTTC.

This sequence joins TRBV7-2 and TRBJ2-1; 9 positions match TRBD1. The germline CDR1 and CDR2 sequences are SGHTA and FQGNSA. V was pared by 0 bases and J by 4 bases, with 7 bases of the junction left unmatched. The CDR3 runs to 17 residues. In DNA, the CDR3 is TGTGCCAGCAGCTTAGCGCCCGCCGGGACAGGGTACAATGAGCAGTTCTTC. Translated, it gives CASSLAPAGTGYNEQFF.

The rearrangement uses TRBV19 and TRBJ2-7; TRBD2 aligns across 7 bases. The CDR3 has 14 residues. CDR1 and CDR2 (germline): LNHDA, SQIVND (reference sequence). Trimming at V came to 4 bases and at J to 3 bases, leaving 6 bases not matched to a gene. CDR3 residues: CASSTSTGGYEQYF. CDR3 DNA: TGTGCCAGTAGTACCTCGACGGGGGGCTACGAGCAGTACTTC. Supplemented by reference TRBV19 and TRBJ2-7, the full variable domain reads DGGITQSPKYLFRKEGQNVTLSCEQNLNHDAMYWYRQDPGQGLRLIYYSQIVNDFQKGDIAEGYSVSREKKESFPLTVTSAQKNPTAFYLCASSTSTGGYEQYFGPGTRLTVT.